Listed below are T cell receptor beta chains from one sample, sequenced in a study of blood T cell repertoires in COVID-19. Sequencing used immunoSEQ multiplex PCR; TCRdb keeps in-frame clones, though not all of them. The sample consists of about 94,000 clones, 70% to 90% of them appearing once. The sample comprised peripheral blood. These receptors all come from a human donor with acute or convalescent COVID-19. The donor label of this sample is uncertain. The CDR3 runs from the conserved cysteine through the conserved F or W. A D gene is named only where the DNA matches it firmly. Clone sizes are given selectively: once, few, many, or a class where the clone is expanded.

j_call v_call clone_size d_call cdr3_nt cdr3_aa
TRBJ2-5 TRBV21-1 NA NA TGTGCCAGCAGCAAAACCCTTAGACTAGCGGGGGAGAGTCGAGAGACCCAGTACTTC CASSKTLRLAGESRETQYF
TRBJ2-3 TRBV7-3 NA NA TGTGCCAGCAGCTTAGGGGCGGTTGGGGGCCGGACAGATACGCAGTATTTT CASSLGAVGGRTDTQYF
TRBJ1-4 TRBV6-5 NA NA TGTGCCAGCAGTTACAACAGCCATAATGAAAAACTGTTTTTT CASSYNSHNEKLFF
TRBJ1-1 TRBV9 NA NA TGTGCCAGCAGTGAGACAGTGAACACTGAAGCTTTCTTT CASSETVNTEAFF
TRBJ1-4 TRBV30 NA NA TGTGCCTGGAGTGTACGAGGGGAAAAACTGTTTTTT CAWSVRGEKLFF
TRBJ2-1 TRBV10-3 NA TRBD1 TGTGCCATCAGGCTCGACGGGACAGGGACCTACAATGAGCAGTTCTTC CAIRLDGTGTYNEQFF
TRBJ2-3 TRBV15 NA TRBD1 TGTGCCACCAGCACGACAGGGGGCGAAGATACGCAGTATTTT CATSTTGGEDTQYF
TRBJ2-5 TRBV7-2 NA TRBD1 TGTGCCAGCAGCTCACAACAGGGGGGTGGGACCCAGTACTTC CASSSQQGGGTQYF
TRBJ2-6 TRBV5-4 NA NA TGTGCCAGCAGCCTACAGGCTCCTGGGGCCAACGTCCTGACTTTC CASSLQAPGANVLTF
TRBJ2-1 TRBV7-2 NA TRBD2 TGTGCCAGCAGCGGCTCCGGGACTACCTCCTACAATGAGCAGTTCTTC CASSGSGTTSYNEQFF
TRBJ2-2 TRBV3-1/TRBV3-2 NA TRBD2 TGTGCCAGCAGCCCCCTAGCGGGGGGATACACCGGGGAGCTGTTTTTT CASSPLAGGYTGELFF
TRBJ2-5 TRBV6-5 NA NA TGTGCCAGCAGGTGGACACGGTTGGCGACCCAGTACTTC CASRWTRLATQYF
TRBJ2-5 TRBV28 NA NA TGTGCCAGCAGTTCCGACAGGTGGTACCAAGAGACCCAGTACTTC CASSSDRWYQETQYF
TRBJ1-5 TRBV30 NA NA TGTGCCTGGAGTGTAGGGGGGGGGCCGAGTCAGCCCCAGCATTTT CAWSVGGGPSQPQHF
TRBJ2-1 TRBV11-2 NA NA TGTGCCAGCAGCTTCCAATTGTACAATGAGCAGTTCTTC CASSFQLYNEQFF
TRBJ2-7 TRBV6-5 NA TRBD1 TGTGCCAGCAGTCTCGACAGGGCGTCTTTCGAGCAGTACTTC CASSLDRASFEQYF
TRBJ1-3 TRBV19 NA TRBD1 TGTGCCAGTCGAGGACAGGGCCCTGGAAACACCATATATTTT CASRGQGPGNTIYF
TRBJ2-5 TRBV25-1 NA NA TGTGCCAGCAGAGGGGTCCTAGAGACCCAGTACTTC CASRGVLETQYF
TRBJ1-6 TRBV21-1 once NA TGTGCCAGCAGCTTTATGGACAGGTGTAATTCACCCCTCCACTTT CASSFMDRCNSPLHF
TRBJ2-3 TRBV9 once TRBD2 TGTGCCAGCAGCGTAGGCGGGACTAGCGCTGAGTCGCAGTATTTT CASSVGGTSAESQYF
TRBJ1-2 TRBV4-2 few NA TGTGCCAGCAGCCAAGATGCGAGTCGGGATGGCTACACCTTC CASSQDASRDGYTF
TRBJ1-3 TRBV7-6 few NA TGTGCCAGCTCCCAAGGAAACACCATATATTTT CASSQGNTIYF
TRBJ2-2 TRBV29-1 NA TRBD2 TGCAGCGTCCGACTAGCGGACCCGAACACCGGGGAGCTGTTTTTT CSVRLADPNTGELFF
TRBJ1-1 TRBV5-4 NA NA TGTGCCAGCAGCTTGAAGGGGGAGAACACTGAAGCTTTCTTT CASSLKGENTEAFF
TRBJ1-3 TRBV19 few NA TGTGCCAGTAAAGAGGGTGTAGGAAACACCATATATTTT CASKEGVGNTIYF
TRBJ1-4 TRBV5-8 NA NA TGTGCCAGCAGCCGCCCGCGGCCCGGGGGAGAAAAACTGTTTTTT CASSRPRPGGEKLFF
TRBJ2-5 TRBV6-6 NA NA TGTGCCAGCAGCCAGGGGAGCCAAGAGACCCAGTACTTC CASSQGSQETQYF
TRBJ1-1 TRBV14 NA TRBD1 TGTGCCAGCAGCAGGGACAGTTTGAACACTGAAGCTTTCTTT CASSRDSLNTEAFF
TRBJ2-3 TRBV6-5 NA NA TGTGCCAGTCAGGGGGGTAGCACAGATACGCAGTATTTT CASQGGSTDTQYF
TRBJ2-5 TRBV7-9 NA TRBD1 TGTGCCAGCAGCTTAAGGACAGGGGGCCAAGAGACCCAGTACTTC CASSLRTGGQETQYF
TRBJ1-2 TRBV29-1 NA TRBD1 TGCAGCGTTCCGCGACAGGGAACGGTGGACTATGGCTACACCTTC CSVPRQGTVDYGYTF
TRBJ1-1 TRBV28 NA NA TGTGCCAGCATGCCAGGGGCGCGGACTGAAGCTTTCTTT CASMPGARTEAFF
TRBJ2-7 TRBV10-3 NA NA TGTGCCATCAGTGAGTCGAGCCCAAACGAGCAGTACTTC CAISESSPNEQYF
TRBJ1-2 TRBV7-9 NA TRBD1 TGTGCCAGCAGGACTCTGGACAGGGTACAAGGCGGCTACACCTTC CASRTLDRVQGGYTF
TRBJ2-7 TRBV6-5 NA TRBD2 TGTGCCAGCAGTTCCCCGAGTAGCGGGGACTCCTACGAGCAGTACTTC CASSSPSSGDSYEQYF
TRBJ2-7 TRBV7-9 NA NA TGTGCCAGCAGCCCCCCCGCCGGACACACGAGCTCCTACGAGCAGTACTTC CASSPPAGHTSSYEQYF
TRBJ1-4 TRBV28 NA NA TGTGCCAGCAGTTCCGGGACTCCGAATGAAAAACTGTTTTTT CASSSGTPNEKLFF
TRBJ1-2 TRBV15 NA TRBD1 TGTGCCACCAGCAGGGGAGGATTCGGACAGGGCTCTGGCTACACCTTC CATSRGGFGQGSGYTF
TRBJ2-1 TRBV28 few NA TGTGCCAGCAGTTTATGGGCCGCGGGGGAGCAGTTCTTC CASSLWAAGEQFF
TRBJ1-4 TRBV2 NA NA TGTGCCAGCAGTGAAGGCCACTTGGAAAAACTGTTTTTT CASSEGHLEKLFF
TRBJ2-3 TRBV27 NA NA TGTGCCAGCAGTTTTCGCTACGGGGATACGCAGTATTTT CASSFRYGDTQYF
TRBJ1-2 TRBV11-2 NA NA TGTGCCAGCAGCTTAGGACAAGCTAACTATGGCTACACCTTC CASSLGQANYGYTF
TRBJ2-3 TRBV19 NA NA TGTGCCAGTAGTATAGATCAACTAGGAGATACGCAGTATTTT CASSIDQLGDTQYF
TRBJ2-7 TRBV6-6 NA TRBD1 TGTGCCAGCACCCGGACAGGACAAGTCTACGAGCAGTACTTC CASTRTGQVYEQYF
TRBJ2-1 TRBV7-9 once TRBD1 TGTGCCAGCAGCTTATTTGAAGGGACAGCAGGGGGCAATGAGCAGTTCTTC CASSLFEGTAGGNEQFF
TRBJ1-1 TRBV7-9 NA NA TGTGCCAGCAGCTTAGCGGGGTCGAGGGCTGAAGCTTTCTTT CASSLAGSRAEAFF
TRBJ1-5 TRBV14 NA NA TGTGCCAGCAGCCACAGGGGAAGCAATCAGCCCCAGCATTTT CASSHRGSNQPQHF
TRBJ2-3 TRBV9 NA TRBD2 TGTGCCAGCAGCCCCGGCGGGGGGGCCCCTCCCACAGATACGCAGTATTTT CASSPGGGAPPTDTQYF
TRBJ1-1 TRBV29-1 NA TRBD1 TGCAGCGAAGGGGGCCGGGGCACTGAAGCTTTCTTT CSEGGRGTEAFF
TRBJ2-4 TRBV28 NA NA TGTGCCAGCAGTACAGGGAGCGTCATTCAGTACTTC CASSTGSVIQYF
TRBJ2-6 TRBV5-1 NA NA TGCGCCAGCAGCTTTTTTCAGGTTCTGTCCTCTGCTGGGGCCAACGTCCTGACTTTC CASSFFQVLSSAGANVLTF
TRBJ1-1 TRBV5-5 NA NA TGTGCCAGCAGCTTGGTTGGGAGGAACACTGAAGCTTTCTTT CASSLVGRNTEAFF
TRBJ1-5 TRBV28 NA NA TGTGCCAGCAGCATCAATCAGCCCCAGCATTTT CASSINQPQHF
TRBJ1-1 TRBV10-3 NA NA TGTGCCATCAGTGAAGGAGAAATGAACACTGAAGCTTTCTTT CAISEGEMNTEAFF
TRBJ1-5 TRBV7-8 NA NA TGTGCCAGCAGCTTAGCGCCGCCGAGATATAGCAATCAGCCCCAGCATTTT CASSLAPPRYSNQPQHF